This T cell receptor beta chain emerged from a study of glioma-infiltrating T cells. This CDR3 is 11 amino acids long. Germline CDR1 and CDR2: MNHEY and SVGEGT. V lost 2 bases to trimming and J lost 8 bases, with 4 bases between them. TCR alpha and beta CDR3 regions were amplified from RNA using iRepertoire nested multiplex PCR. TCRdb processed the multiplex PCR reads anew with MiXCR; each CDR3 protein has one entry. Here the sample spans approximately 400,000 distinct CDR3 sequences, roughly two fifths being singletons. This clonotype occurred many times. V gene TRBV6-2 or TRBV6-3 combines with J gene TRBJ2-4; no firm D call. Sequences were obtained from glioma tissue, nonneoplastic brain tissue, or PBMCs (not recorded which). The source of this sequence is a human donor with low-grade glioma or glioblastoma, undergoing nonglioma brain surgery, or in good health (not recorded which). The CDR3 coding sequence is TGTGCCAGCAGTTACGGTGACATTCAGTACTTC. It translates to CASSYGDIQYF.